The clone carrying this TCR beta chain was found many times. Its antigen is currently unknown. The use of a sample-barcoded 5' primer and a J-beta primer mix characterized a second PCR of roughly 6 to 11 cycles. TCRdb re-called the 5' RACE reads with MiXCR, one entry per CDR3 protein. The table includes 1.4 million or so distinct CDR3 sequences, about 42% detected once. Germline V CDR1 and CDR2: WNHNN, SYGVQD (reference sequence). The germline V and J ends were trimmed by 0 bases and 2 bases, with 9 bases remaining between them. This CDR3 has 15 amino acids. These data come from a study of blood T cells in healthy people across ages. Findings and limits, study-wide: Changes in expanded clonotypes were possibly confounded, as the CMV status of donors was unknown. Comparison with aged donors showed that long-lived donors had more naive CD4+ cells and higher diversity. TCR beta diversity per million T cells fell roughly linearly with age.

It was ten milliliters of peripheral blood that were drawn from each donor. The sample taken for sequencing was blood. The origin of this receptor is a young woman in good health. This chain links TRBV10-1 with TRBJ2-3, with D perhaps TRBD2 (5 bases). In DNA form, the CDR3 reads TGCGCCAGCAGTGAGTCTCCGGGATCCACAGATACGCAGTATTTT. This gives the protein CASSESPGSTDTQYF.